The rows below give T cell receptor beta chains drawn from one sample of a study of shared clonotypes between healthy human individuals. The protocol was immunoSEQ multiplex PCR, while the TCRdb copy is restricted to in-frame clones and leaves out a portion. The table shows fewer than 1.4 million clones, with about 80% occurring only once. The material sequenced was memory CD4+ T cells from PBMCs. The receptors here all came from a man between 18 and 29 years old in good health. Some clones in this sample may be carry-over from other donors' samples. The CDR3 runs from the conserved cysteine through the conserved F or W. D genes are given only for firm matches. The size field is filled for only some rows; it gives once, few, many or a size class.

.,TRBV4-3,TRBD2,TRBJ2-1,TGCGCCAGCAGCCATGTCACAGCGGGAGAAGGAGATGAGCAGTTCTTC,CASSHVTAGEGDEQFF
.,TRBV7-9,.,TRBJ2-7,TGTGCCAGCAGCTTAGAGAGGGTATCCAGCGAGCAGTACTTC,CASSLERVSSEQYF
.,TRBV5-1,TRBD1,TRBJ2-2,TGCGCCAGCAGCTTACAGGGGCCCGGGGAGCTGTTTTTT,CASSLQGPGELFF
few,TRBV6-1,.,TRBJ1-1,TGTGCCAGCAGGCACCCTAACACTGAAGCTTTCTTT,CASRHPNTEAFF
.,TRBV28,.,TRBJ1-2,TGTGCCAGCAGCAACAATGAGGGAGATGGCTACACCTTC,CASSNNEGDGYTF
.,TRBV7-2,.,TRBJ2-6,TGTGCCAGCAGCTTCCAGGCTGGAGGGGCCAACGTCCTGACTTTC,CASSFQAGGANVLTF
.,TRBV15,.,TRBJ2-3,TGTGCCACCAGCAGAGAATCGGCGCTGAGCACAGATACGCAGTATTTT,CATSRESALSTDTQYF
few,TRBV7-2,.,TRBJ2-7,TGTGCCAGCAGTCAAGCAGGGCAGCAGTACTTC,CASSQAGQQYF
.,TRBV28,.,TRBJ1-3,TGTGCCAGCAGTTTGTCGGGGATGGTAAACACCATATATTTT,CASSLSGMVNTIYF
.,TRBV9,TRBD2,TRBJ2-1,TGTGCCAGCAGCGTATCAAGCGGGAGCTCCTACAATGAGCAGTTCTTC,CASSVSSGSSYNEQFF
.,TRBV4-3,.,TRBJ2-7,TGCGCCAGCAGCCAACCCGGAGGGACACTCTCCTACGAGCAGTACTTC,CASSQPGGTLSYEQYF
.,TRBV7-6,.,TRBJ2-1,TGTGCCAGCAGCCTCGAGGTTAGGGGGATAAATGAGCAGTTCTTC,CASSLEVRGINEQFF
few,TRBV11-2,TRBD1,TRBJ2-7,TGTGCCAGCAGGCCGGGACAGGGAAATAACGAGCAGTACTTC,CASRPGQGNNEQYF
.,TRBV28,.,TRBJ1-2,TGTGCCAGCAGCGGGCAGGCCGGTGGCTACACCTTC,CASSGQAGGYTF
.,TRBV29-1,TRBD1,TRBJ2-7,TGCAGCGTTACGACAGGGGTCGCCTACGAGCAGTACTTC,CSVTTGVAYEQYF
.,TRBV11-3,.,TRBJ2-1,TGTGCCAGCAGCTTAGCTGGTAGCGTAAGCTCCTACAATGAGCAGTTCTTC,CASSLAGSVSSYNEQFF
.,TRBV2,TRBD2,TRBJ2-4,TGTGCCAGCAGGGAACTAGCGGGAGGCGATCTAGCCAAAAACATTCAGTACTTC,CASRELAGGDLAKNIQYF
once,TRBV20-1,.,TRBJ2-7,TGCAGTGCTAGAGTGGGGGGCATACCTGAATTC,CSARVGGIPEF
once,TRBV2,.,TRBJ1-2,TGTGCCAGCAGTGAAGCGCTGGGGGCACCCGGCTACACCTTC,CASSEALGAPGYTF
.,TRBV9,.,TRBJ2-1,TGTGCCAGCAGCCCGAACCTTGCGGGGAACTACGATGAGCAGTTCTTC,CASSPNLAGNYDEQFF
.,TRBV2,.,TRBJ2-3,TGTGCCAGCAGTTCTAGGGGAACAGATACGCAGTATTTT,CASSSRGTDTQYF
.,TRBV2,.,TRBJ2-2,TGTGCCAGCAGGCCGGTTGCCGGGGAGCTGTTTTTT,CASRPVAGELFF
.,TRBV20-1,.,TRBJ2-7,TGCAGTGCTAGAGAGACCTACGAGCAGTACTTC,CSARETYEQYF
.,TRBV5-1,TRBD1,TRBJ1-2,TGCGCCAGCAGCCTGGGACAGGGGGCCATGTATGGCTACACCTTC,CASSLGQGAMYGYTF
.,TRBV7-8,.,TRBJ2-3,TGTGCCAGCAGCTTAGGGTCCAGGTTCACAGATACGCAGTATTTT,CASSLGSRFTDTQYF
.,TRBV2,.,TRBJ2-7,TGTGCCAGCAAACGGGAGTCCCTCGAGCAGTACTTC,CASKRESLEQYF
few,TRBV19,TRBD2,TRBJ2-3,TGTGCCAGTAAATCCCGGCCTAGCGGGGGAGATACGCAGTATTTT,CASKSRPSGGDTQYF
.,TRBV18,TRBD2,TRBJ2-1,TGTGCCAGCTCACAGGAAGCGGGAGCGGGTAATGAGCAGTTCTTC,CASSQEAGAGNEQFF
.,TRBV10-3,TRBD2,TRBJ2-3,TGTGCCATCAGGCTAGCGGGTGAATCAGATACGCAGTATTTT,CAIRLAGESDTQYF
.,TRBV29-1,.,TRBJ2-2,TGCAGCGTTAGAAACCAGGGGACCGGGGAGCTGTTTTTT,CSVRNQGTGELFF
.,TRBV6-1,TRBD2,TRBJ2-7,TGTGCCAGCAGTGAAGCGGGAGGGGTTTCCTACGAGCAGTACTTC,CASSEAGGVSYEQYF
.,TRBV30,.,TRBJ1-4,TGTGCCTGGACTTCATTAACCCCGGGTGAAAAACTGTTTTTT,CAWTSLTPGEKLFF
.,TRBV9,.,TRBJ1-1,TGTGCCAGCAGCGTAGGCGGGGTATCCCCTGAAGCTTTCTTT,CASSVGGVSPEAFF
.,TRBV5-1,.,TRBJ2-1,TGCGCCAGCAGCCTCCCCTTCAATGAGCAGTTCTTC,CASSLPFNEQFF
few,TRBV29-1,.,TRBJ1-4,TGCAGCGTTGGACGGCCGAATGGGGAAAAACTGTTTTTT,CSVGRPNGEKLFF
.,TRBV19,.,TRBJ1-1,TGTGCCAGTAGCTTCGACAGGAACACTGAAGCTTTCTTT,CASSFDRNTEAFF
once,TRBV9,.,TRBJ1-1,TGTGCCAGCAGCGTAGGCCCCCGCGCGACTGAAGCTTTCTTT,CASSVGPRATEAFF
many,TRBV5-5,.,TRBJ1-2,TGTGCCAGCAGCTTGCTCCACAGTCAATATGGCTACACCTTC,CASSLLHSQYGYTF
.,TRBV2,.,TRBJ2-7,TGTGCCAGCAGTTCAGACGGACCTCGTGCCTACGAGCAGTACTTC,CASSSDGPRAYEQYF
.,TRBV6-5,.,TRBJ2-7,TGTGCCAGCAGTTACTCGACCAGGGGCTACGAGCAGTACTTC,CASSYSTRGYEQYF
.,TRBV6-1,TRBD1,TRBJ1-6,TGTGCCAGCAGAGGGGGGACAGGGGAAAATTCACCCCTCCACTTT,CASRGGTGENSPLHF
.,TRBV14,TRBD2,TRBJ2-2,TGTGCCAGCAGCCAAGATCCCCCGGGGAGGGGCACCGGGGAGCTGTTTTTT,CASSQDPPGRGTGELFF
many,TRBV5-1,.,TRBJ2-5,TGCGCCAGCAGCCCCCGGTCGGGGGAGACCCAGTACTTC,CASSPRSGETQYF
.,TRBV19,TRBD1,TRBJ2-6,TGTGCCAGTAGTATAATAGGGACAGCACCCTCTGGGGCCAACGTCCTGACTTTC,CASSIIGTAPSGANVLTF
.,TRBV4-2,TRBD2,TRBJ2-1,TGTGCCAGCAGCCAAGAGCTAGCGGGAGGGAAGCAGTTCTTC,CASSQELAGGKQFF
once,TRBV7-2,.,TRBJ2-2,TGTGCCAGCAGCTTACTAACGACCCCGGGGGCCGGGGAGCTGTTTTTT,CASSLLTTPGAGELFF
.,TRBV6-1,.,TRBJ1-5,TGTGCCAGCAGTGAACAGGGTCTCTATCAGCCCCAGCATTTT,CASSEQGLYQPQHF
.,TRBV7-9,TRBD2,TRBJ2-2,TGTGCCAGCAGCCAGGCACCAGGACTAGCGGGAGTTAGAGCCGGGGAGCTGTTTTTT,CASSQAPGLAGVRAGELFF
.,TRBV14,TRBD1,TRBJ1-4,TGTGCCAGCAGCCGACCGGGACAGACTAATGAAAAACTGTTTTTT,CASSRPGQTNEKLFF
.,TRBV11-3,TRBD2,TRBJ2-7,TGTGCCAGCAGCCGAACTAGCGGGAGGGCCAACGAGCAGTACTTC,CASSRTSGRANEQYF
.,TRBV4-3,.,TRBJ2-4,TGCGCCAGCAGCCAAGATGGAGCGGGAGCCAAAAACATTCAGTACTTC,CASSQDGAGAKNIQYF
few,TRBV6-5,.,TRBJ1-5,TGTGCCAGCAGTAGGACGGTGAATCAGCCCCAGCATTTT,CASSRTVNQPQHF
.,TRBV29-1,TRBD2,TRBJ2-3,TGCAGCGTTGTAGGAGCGGGGTCCACAGATACGCAGTATTTT,CSVVGAGSTDTQYF
few,TRBV10-3,.,TRBJ2-6,TGTGCCATCAGTGGACTCTTGTCTGGGGCCAACGTCCTGACTTTC,CAISGLLSGANVLTF
once,TRBV6-5,.,TRBJ2-5,TGTGCCAGCAGCCAAGAGACCCAGTACTTC,CASSQETQYF